What follows is one T cell receptor beta chain and its context. Its specificity is unknown. This entry comes from a study of shared clonotypes between healthy human individuals. Each replicate PCR on the sorted subsets used about 220 ng DNA (roughly 30,000 T cell genomes). Assay used: immunoSEQ multiplex PCR; TCRdb lists only in-frame clones, some missing. The sample includes about 2,100,000 clones, 93% seen only once; the top ten take over 1.5%. It was CD45RO-negative cells, positively selected for CCR7, that made up naive CD8 cells, with terminally differentiated effector memory CD45RA+ cells excluded. Adult donors, all healthy and HIV-negative, had no recent acute infections or vaccinations. Trimming took 5 bases from V and 2 from J; bases not matched to a gene: 2. The CDR3 loop spans 15 amino acids. Germline CDR1 SGHTA, CDR2 FQGNSA. Study-wide findings and caveats: Naive CD4 clonotype sharing across four donors was 4.5% to 6%. Tissue TCR repertoires likely differ from these blood-only repertoires.

Material for sequencing was naive CD8+ T cells from PBMCs. The TCR originated in a man between 18 and 29 years old in good health. Some clones in this sample may be carry-over from other donors' samples. The V gene is TRBV7-2, the J gene TRBJ2-1; TRBD2 agrees at 11 bases. The CDR3 nucleotides are TGTGCCAGCAGCCTACTAGCGGGAGCCTACAATGAGCAGTTCTTC. Translated: CASSLLAGAYNEQFF.